Listed below are T cell receptor beta chains from one sample, sequenced in a study of blood T cell repertoires in COVID-19. Generated by immunoSEQ multiplex PCR, the TCRdb table keeps only in-frame clones and is missing some. Of approximately 270,000 clones in the sample, about 80% were seen once. The sequencing input was peripheral blood. Receptors originate from a man of 80 years or more with acute or convalescent COVID-19. Each CDR3 is given with its conserved first and last residue. The D gene is left open where the match is weak. Size is stated for part of the rows, as once, few or many counts, or as a class when the clone is expanded.

d_call | clone_size | j_call | v_call | cdr3_length | cdr3_aa | cdr3_nt
. | . | TRBJ1-3 | TRBV19 | 16 | CASSIRSPVSGNTIYF | TGTGCCAGTAGTATAAGGAGCCCCGTCTCTGGAAACACCATATATTTT
TRBD2 | . | TRBJ2-1 | TRBV27 | 15 | CASSLWLAGGNEQFF | TGTGCCAGCAGTTTGTGGCTAGCGGGAGGAAATGAGCAGTTCTTC
. | . | TRBJ1-3 | TRBV18 | 12 | CASSPQGDTIYF | TGTGCCAGCTCACCACAAGGGGACACCATATATTTT
TRBD1 | . | TRBJ1-6 | TRBV3-1/TRBV3-2 | 14 | CASSQVQGRSPLHF | TGTGCCAGCAGCCAAGTACAGGGGAGGTCACCCCTCCACTTT
. | . | TRBJ1-6 | TRBV4-2 | 17 | CASSQEPRGSYNSPLHF | TGTGCCAGCAGCCAAGAACCCAGGGGCTCCTATAATTCACCCCTCCACTTT
TRBD2 | once | TRBJ2-1 | TRBV2 | 15 | CASSYGTSGDNEQFF | TGTGCCAGCTCGTACGGGACTAGCGGGGACAATGAGCAGTTCTTC
TRBD1 | . | TRBJ1-2 | TRBV9 | 15 | CASSVSGTGRYGYTF | TGTGCCAGCAGCGTATCCGGGACAGGGCGTTATGGCTACACCTTC
. | many | TRBJ2-7 | TRBV27 | 15 | CASSLSGGALYEQYF | TGTGCCAGCAGTTTATCGGGTGGGGCCCTCTACGAGCAGTACTTC
. | . | TRBJ1-1 | TRBV19 | 12 | CACGQGITEAFF | TGTGCCTGTGGGCAGGGGATCACCGAAGCTTTCTTT
. | . | TRBJ1-5 | TRBV3-1/TRBV3-2 | 15 | CASSHRGGSNQPQHF | TGTGCCAGCAGCCATCGTGGAGGTAGCAATCAGCCCCAGCATTTT